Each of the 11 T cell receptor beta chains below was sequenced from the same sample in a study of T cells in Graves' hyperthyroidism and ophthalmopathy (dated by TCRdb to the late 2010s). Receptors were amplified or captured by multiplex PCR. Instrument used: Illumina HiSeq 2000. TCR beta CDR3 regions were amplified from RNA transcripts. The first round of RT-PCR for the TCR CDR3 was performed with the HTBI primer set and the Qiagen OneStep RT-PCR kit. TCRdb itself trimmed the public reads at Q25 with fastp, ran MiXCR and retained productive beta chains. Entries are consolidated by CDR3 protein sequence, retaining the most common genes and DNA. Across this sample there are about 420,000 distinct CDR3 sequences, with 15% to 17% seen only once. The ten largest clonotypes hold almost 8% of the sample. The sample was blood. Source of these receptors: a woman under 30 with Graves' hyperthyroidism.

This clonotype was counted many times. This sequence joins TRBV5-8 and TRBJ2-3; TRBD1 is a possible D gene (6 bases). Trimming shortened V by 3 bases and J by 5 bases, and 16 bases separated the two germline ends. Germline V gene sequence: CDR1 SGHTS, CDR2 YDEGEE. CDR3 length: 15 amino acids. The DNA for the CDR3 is TGTGCCAGCAGCTCGGAACAGGGTTGGGTAGATACGCAGTATTTT. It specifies CASSSEQGWVDTQYF.

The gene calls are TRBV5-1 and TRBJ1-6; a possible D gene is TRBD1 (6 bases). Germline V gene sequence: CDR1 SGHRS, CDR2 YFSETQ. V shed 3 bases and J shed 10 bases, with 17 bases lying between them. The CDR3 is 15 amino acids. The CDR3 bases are TGCGCCAGCAGCTCGTCCGGGACAAAGAAATCACCCCTCCACTTT. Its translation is CASSSSGTKKSPLHF.

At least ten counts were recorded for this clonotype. CDR3 nucleotide sequence: TGTGCCAGCAGTAGAGGTCCTGAAGCTTTCTTT. Translation gives CASSRGPEAFF. The V call is TRBV12-3 or TRBV12-4, the J call TRBJ1-1, with no clear D. The CDR3 contains 11 residues. Trimming took off 5 bases at V and 6 bases at J, with 7 bases between the two ends.

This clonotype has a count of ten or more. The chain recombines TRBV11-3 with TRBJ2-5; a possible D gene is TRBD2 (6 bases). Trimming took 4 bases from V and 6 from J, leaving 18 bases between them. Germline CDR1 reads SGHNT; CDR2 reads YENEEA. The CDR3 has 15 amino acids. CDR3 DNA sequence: TGTGCCAGCAGCTATGATGTTGAGGGAGGCCAGACCCAGTACTTC. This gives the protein CASSYDVEGGQTQYF.

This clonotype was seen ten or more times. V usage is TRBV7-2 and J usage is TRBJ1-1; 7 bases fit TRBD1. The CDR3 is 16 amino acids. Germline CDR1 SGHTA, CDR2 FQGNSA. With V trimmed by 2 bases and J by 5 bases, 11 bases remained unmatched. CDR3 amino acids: CASSLSITGQETEAFF. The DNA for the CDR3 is TGTGCCAGCAGCTTATCAATAACAGGACAGGAGACTGAAGCTTTCTTT.

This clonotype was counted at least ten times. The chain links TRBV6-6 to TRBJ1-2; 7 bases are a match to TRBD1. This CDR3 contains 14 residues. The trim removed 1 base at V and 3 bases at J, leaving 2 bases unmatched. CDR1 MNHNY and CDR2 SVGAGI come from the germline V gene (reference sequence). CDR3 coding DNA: TGTGCCAGCAGTTACTATGGACAGGACTATGGCTACACCTTC. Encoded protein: CASSYYGQDYGYTF.

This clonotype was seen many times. The CDR3 DNA is TGTGCCAGCAGTGCCCTCAAGCAGTACTTC. Encoded protein: CASSALKQYF. This sequence joins TRBV2 and TRBJ2-7; D remains unclear. The germline CDR1 and CDR2 sequences are SNHLY and FYNNEI. Trimming pared 4 bases from V and 8 bases from J, leaving 6 bases between. The CDR3 is 10 amino acids.

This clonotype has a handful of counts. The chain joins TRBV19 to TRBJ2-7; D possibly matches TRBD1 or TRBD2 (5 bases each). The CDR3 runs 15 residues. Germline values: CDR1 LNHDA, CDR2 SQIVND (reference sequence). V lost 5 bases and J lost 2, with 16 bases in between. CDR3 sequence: CASSPRAPGPYEQYF. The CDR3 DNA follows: TGTGCCAGTAGTCCGCGGGCCCCGGGGCCCTACGAGCAGTACTTC.

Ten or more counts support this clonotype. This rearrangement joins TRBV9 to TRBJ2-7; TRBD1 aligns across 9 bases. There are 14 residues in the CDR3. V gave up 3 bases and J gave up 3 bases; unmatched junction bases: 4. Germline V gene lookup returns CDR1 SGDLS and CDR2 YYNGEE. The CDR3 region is CASSDPDRGYEQYF. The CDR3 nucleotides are TGTGCCAGCAGCGACCCGGACAGGGGCTACGAGCAGTACTTC.

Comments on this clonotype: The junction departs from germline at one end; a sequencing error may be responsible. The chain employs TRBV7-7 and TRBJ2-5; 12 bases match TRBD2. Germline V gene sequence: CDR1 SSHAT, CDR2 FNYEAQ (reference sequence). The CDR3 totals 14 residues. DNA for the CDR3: TGTGCTAGCAGCCCTAGCGGGAGGGCTGAGACCCAGTACTTC. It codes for CASSPSGRAETQYF.

In DNA, the CDR3 is TGTGCCAGTAGTATGAGGGGGAACACCGGGGAGCTGTTTTTT. Protein sequence: CASSMRGNTGELFF. The chain recombines TRBV19 with TRBJ2-2; D tentatively fits TRBD1 or TRBD2 (5 bases each). V lost 3 bases to trimming and J lost 1 base, with 6 bases between them. Germline V gene data show CDR1 as LNHDA and CDR2 as SQIVND (reference sequence). This CDR3 is 14 amino acids long.